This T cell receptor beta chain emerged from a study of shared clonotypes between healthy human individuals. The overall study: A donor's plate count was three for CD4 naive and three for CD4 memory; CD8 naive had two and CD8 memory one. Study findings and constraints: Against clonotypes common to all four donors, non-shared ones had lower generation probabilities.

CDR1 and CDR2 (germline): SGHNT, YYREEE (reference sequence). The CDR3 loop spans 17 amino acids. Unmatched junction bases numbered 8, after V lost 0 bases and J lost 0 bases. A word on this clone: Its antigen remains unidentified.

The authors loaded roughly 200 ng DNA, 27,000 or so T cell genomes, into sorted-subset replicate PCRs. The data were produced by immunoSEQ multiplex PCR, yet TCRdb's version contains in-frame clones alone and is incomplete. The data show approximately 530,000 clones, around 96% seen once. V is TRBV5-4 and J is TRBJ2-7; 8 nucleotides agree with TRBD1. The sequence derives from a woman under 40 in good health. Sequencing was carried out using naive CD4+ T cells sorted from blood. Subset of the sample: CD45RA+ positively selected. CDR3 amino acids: CASSLATGAISSYEQYF. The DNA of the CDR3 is TGTGCCAGCAGCTTGGCGACAGGGGCGATAAGCTCCTACGAGCAGTACTTC.